Each of the 7 T cell receptor beta chains below was sequenced from the same sample in a study of T-cell memory formation after mild COVID-19. TCRdb redid the calling of the 5' RACE reads with MiXCR, one entry per CDR3 protein. The sample has some 410,000 distinct CDR3 sequences, more than 20% seen once. The specimen sequenced was PBMCs or a T cell subset sorted from them (not recorded which). The origin of the receptors is an adult woman who had mild COVID-19 (a few samples of this study predate the infection). Cell type and time point are not known.

The CDR3 sequence is CATSRNPGGQPQHF. The CDR3 DNA sequence: TGTGCCACCAGCAGAAACCCAGGGGGGCAGCCCCAGCATTTT. The chain uses TRBV15 and TRBJ1-5; 7 positions match TRBD1. The CDR3 spans 14 residues. V dropped 2 bases and J dropped 7; count of bases not matched to a gene: 5. Looked up from germline, CDR1 is LNHNV and CDR2 is YYDKDF (reference sequence).

This clonotype was counted a few times. J is TRBJ1-3 and V is TRBV7-2; D unresolved. The V gene's germline CDR1 is SGHTA and CDR2 FQGNSA. V lost 1 base to trimming and J lost 4 bases, with 11 bases between them. The CDR3 runs to 15 residues. The CDR3 loop reads CASSLDLGDGNTIYF. In DNA, the CDR3 is TGTGCCAGCAGCTTAGATTTGGGAGACGGAAACACCATATATTTT.

The CDR3 is CASSQQLAGGHEQYF. CDR3 sequence (DNA): TGTGCCAGCAGCCAGCAACTAGCGGGAGGCCACGAGCAGTACTTC. The genes are TRBV3-1 and TRBJ2-7, with 12 bases that match TRBD2. Per the germline V gene, CDR1 is LGHDT and CDR2 is YNNKEL (reference sequence). Trimming at V came to 3 bases and at J to 5 bases, leaving 5 bases not matched to a gene. The CDR3 contains 15 residues.

The chain joins TRBV5-1 to TRBJ2-5, with 9 bases fitting TRBD1. Germline CDR1 SGHRS, CDR2 YFSETQ. J gave up 1 base and V 3 bases, and 7 bases lay outside the gene matches. The CDR3 is 16 residues long. The chain's CDR3 is CASSSGQGQGQETQYF. As DNA, the CDR3 is TGCGCCAGCAGCTCCGGACAGGGGCAAGGCCAAGAGACCCAGTACTTC.

The chain recombines TRBV29-1 with TRBJ2-1; possibly TRBD1 for D (5 bases). The germline V gene encodes CDR1 SQVTM and CDR2 ANQGSEA. The CDR3 contains 13 residues. Trimming stripped 5 bases from V and 3 bases from J, with 11 bases between. The CDR3 loop reads CSVQRDSYNEQFF. The CDR3 DNA sequence: TGCAGCGTTCAACGTGACAGCTACAATGAGCAGTTCTTC.

The rearrangement uses TRBV12-3 or TRBV12-4 and TRBJ2-3; D unclear. Between the trimmed V and J ends, which lost 6 bases and 2 bases, there was a span of 6 bases. This CDR3 has 12 amino acids. This chain's CDR3 is CASRRYTDTQYF. The CDR3 DNA is TGTGCCAGCAGACGATACACAGATACGCAGTATTTT.

V usage is TRBV4-3 and J usage is TRBJ2-5, with TRBD1 identical over 8 bases. With 3 bases clipped from V and 1 base from J, the junction kept 1 base outside the gene matches. CDR3 length: 14 residues. CDR1 and CDR2 (germline): LGHNA, YSLEER. In DNA, the CDR3 is TGCGCCAGCAGCCAGGGGACAGGCCAAGAGACCCAGTACTTC. Its translation is CASSQGTGQETQYF.